The sequence of this TCR beta chain was determined in a study of blood T cell repertoires in COVID-19. Across the whole study: Material from acute and convalescent COVID-19 was sourced from the United States, Italy and Spain.

Method: immunoSEQ multiplex PCR; TCRdb's copy keeps in-frame clones and lacks some. The data show 50,000 to 55,000 clones, approximately 90% seen once. Germline V gene lookup returns CDR1 LGHDT and CDR2 YNNKEL (reference sequence). This CDR3 contains 16 residues. Trimming took 1 base from V and 5 from J; bases not matched to a gene: 3. Sequences were obtained from peripheral blood. The chain recombines TRBV3-1 (or the pseudogene TRBV3-2) with TRBJ1-6; 9 nucleotides line up with TRBD1. The receptor was isolated from a man aged 50-59 years with acute or convalescent COVID-19. CDR3 sequence: CASSQAGQGNNSPLHF. CDR3 in DNA: TGTGCCAGCAGCCAAGCGGGACAGGGAAATAATTCACCCCTCCACTTT.